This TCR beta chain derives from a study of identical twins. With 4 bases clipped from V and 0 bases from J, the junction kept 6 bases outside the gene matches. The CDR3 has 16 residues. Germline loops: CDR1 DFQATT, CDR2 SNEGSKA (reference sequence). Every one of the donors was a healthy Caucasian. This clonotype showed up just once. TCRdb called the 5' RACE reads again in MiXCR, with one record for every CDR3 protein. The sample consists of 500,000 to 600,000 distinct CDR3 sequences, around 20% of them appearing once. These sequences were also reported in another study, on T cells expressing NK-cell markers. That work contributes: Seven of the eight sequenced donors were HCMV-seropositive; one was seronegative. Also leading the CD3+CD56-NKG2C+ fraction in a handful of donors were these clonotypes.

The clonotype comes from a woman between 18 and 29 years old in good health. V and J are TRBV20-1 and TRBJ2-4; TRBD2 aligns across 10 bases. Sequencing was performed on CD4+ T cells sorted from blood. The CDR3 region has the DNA TGCAGTGCTACTAGCGGGGGCCTTTTAGCCAAAAACATTCAGTACTTC. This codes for CSATSGGLLAKNIQYF.